This TCR beta chain was identified in a study of T cell responses to AZD1222 COVID-19 vaccine. Study results and limitations: The study sampled repertoires only after the peak T cell response. Spike-specific TCR repertoires showed rising breadth and depth after two AZD1222 doses. Most donors were white British, females outnumbered males, and clonal diversity was possibly underestimated. Vaccine-associated CD4 TCRs spanned spike, dominant at 160-218 and 743-854.

Here immunoSEQ multiplex PCR was the method, and the copy in TCRdb shows in-frame clones only, minus some. The sample holds roughly 130,000 clones, about 85% seen once. This clone was seen once. As yet, its antigen is unknown. This CDR3 has 15 residues. With V trimmed by 6 bases and J by 1 base, 8 bases remained unmatched. Germline V CDR1 and CDR2: MDHEN, SYDVKM. The specimen was peripheral blood, collected on day 0 of AZD1222 vaccination. The chain combines TRBV28 with TRBJ2-7; 8 nucleotides line up with TRBD2. The source of this sequence is an adult in good health. Here the CDR3 reads CASSRPRGGSYEQYF. The CDR3 coding sequence is TGTGCCAGCAGCCGCCCTCGGGGGGGTTCCTACGAGCAGTACTTC.